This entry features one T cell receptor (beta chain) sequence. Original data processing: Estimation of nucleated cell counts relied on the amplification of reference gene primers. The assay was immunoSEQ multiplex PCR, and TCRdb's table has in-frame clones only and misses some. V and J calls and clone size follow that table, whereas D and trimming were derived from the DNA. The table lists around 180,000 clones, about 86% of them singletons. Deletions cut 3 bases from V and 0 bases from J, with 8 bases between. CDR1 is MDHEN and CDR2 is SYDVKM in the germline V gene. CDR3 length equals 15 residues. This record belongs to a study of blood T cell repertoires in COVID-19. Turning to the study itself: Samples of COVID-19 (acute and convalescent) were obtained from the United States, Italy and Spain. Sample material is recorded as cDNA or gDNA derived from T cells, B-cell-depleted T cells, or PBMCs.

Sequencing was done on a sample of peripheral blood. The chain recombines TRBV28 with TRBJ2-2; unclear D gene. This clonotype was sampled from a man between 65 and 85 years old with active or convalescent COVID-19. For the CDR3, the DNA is TGTGCCAGCAGTTTGGGCGCTACGAACACCGGGGAGCTGTTTTTT. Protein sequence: CASSLGATNTGELFF.